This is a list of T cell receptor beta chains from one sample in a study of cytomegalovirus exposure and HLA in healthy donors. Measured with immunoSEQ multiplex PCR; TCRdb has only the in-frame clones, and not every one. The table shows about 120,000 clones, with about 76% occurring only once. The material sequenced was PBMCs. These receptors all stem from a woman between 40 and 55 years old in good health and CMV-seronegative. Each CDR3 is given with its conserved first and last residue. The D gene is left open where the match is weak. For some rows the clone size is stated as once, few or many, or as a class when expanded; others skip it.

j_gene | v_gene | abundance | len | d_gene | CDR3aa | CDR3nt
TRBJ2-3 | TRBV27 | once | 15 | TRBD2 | CASSSRNLLAGGASF | TGTGCCAGCAGTTCTAGGAACTTACTAGCGGGGGGCGCCTCTTTT
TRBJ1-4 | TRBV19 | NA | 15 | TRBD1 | CASSGGTGVSEKLFF | TGTGCCAGTAGTGGCGGGACAGGGGTTTCCGAAAAACTGTTTTTT
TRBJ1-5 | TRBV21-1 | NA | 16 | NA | CASSTKTGPRNQPQHF | TGTGCCAGCAGCACCAAGACAGGGCCTCGAAATCAGCCCCAGCATTTT
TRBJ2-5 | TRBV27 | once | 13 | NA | CASSTGNWETQYF | TGTGCCAGCAGTACAGGGAATTGGGAGACCCAGTACTTC
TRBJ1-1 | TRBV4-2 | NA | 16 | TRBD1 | CASSSGQAAGGSEAFF | TGTGCCAGCAGCTCGGGACAGGCGGCTGGAGGGTCTGAAGCTTTCTTT
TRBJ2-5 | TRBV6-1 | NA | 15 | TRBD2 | CASSDVGLARETQYF | TGTGCCAGCAGTGACGTCGGACTAGCAAGGGAGACCCAGTACTTC
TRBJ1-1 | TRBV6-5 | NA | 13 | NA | CASSYGWGAEAFF | TGTGCCAGCAGCTACGGCTGGGGGGCTGAAGCTTTCTTT
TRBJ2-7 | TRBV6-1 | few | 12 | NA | CASSEREQQQYF | TGTGCCAGCAGTGAACGGGAACAGCAGCAGTACTTC
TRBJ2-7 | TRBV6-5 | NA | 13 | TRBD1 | CASTKGASYEQYF | TGTGCCAGCACTAAGGGGGCCTCCTACGAGCAGTACTTC
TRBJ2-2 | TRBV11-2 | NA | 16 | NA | CASSSITGIQAGELFF | TGTGCCAGCAGCTCAATAACAGGGATTCAGGCCGGGGAGCTGTTTTTT
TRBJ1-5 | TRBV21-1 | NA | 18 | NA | CASSTLPHRRNSNQPQHF | TGTGCCAGCAGCACGCTACCCCACAGACGGAATAGCAATCAGCCCCAGCATTTT
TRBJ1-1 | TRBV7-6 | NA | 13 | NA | CASSLTEGTEAFF | TGTGCCAGCAGCTTAACGGAGGGAACTGAAGCTTTCTTT
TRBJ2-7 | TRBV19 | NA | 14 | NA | CASSMTGVAYEQYF | TGTGCCAGTAGTATGACAGGTGTAGCCTACGAGCAGTACTTC
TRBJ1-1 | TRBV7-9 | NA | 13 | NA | CASSLSERVEAFF | TGTGCCAGCAGCTTAAGTGAGAGGGTTGAAGCTTTCTTT
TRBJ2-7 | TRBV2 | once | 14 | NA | CASSDNGGIYEQYF | TGTGCCAGCAGTGATAACGGGGGAATCTACGAGCAGTACTTC
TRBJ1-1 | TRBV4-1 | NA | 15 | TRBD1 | CASTVGQGVYTEAFF | TGCGCCAGCACGGTGGGCCAGGGGGTGTACACTGAAGCTTTCTTT
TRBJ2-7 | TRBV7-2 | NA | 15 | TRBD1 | CASSGSGTGGYEQYF | TGTGCCAGCAGCGGATCCGGGACAGGGGGCTACGAGCAGTACTTC
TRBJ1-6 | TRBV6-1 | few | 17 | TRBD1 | CASSETWTGVSNSPLHF | TGTGCCAGCAGTGAAACTTGGACAGGGGTATCGAATTCACCCCTCCACTTT
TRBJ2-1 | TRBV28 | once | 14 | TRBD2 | CASRASGSVDEQFF | TGTGCCAGCAGGGCTAGCGGGAGCGTCGATGAGCAGTTCTTC
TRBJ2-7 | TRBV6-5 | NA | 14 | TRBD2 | CASNPAGARYEQYF | TGTGCCAGCAATCCAGCGGGAGCCCGATACGAGCAGTACTTC
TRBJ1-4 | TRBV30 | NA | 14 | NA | CAWSPPGFPEKLFF | TGTGCCTGGAGTCCCCCGGGATTCCCTGAAAAACTGTTTTTT
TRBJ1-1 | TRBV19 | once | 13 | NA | CASSISRGDRAFF | TGTGCCAGTAGTATTTCCCGGGGGGATCGGGCTTTCTTT
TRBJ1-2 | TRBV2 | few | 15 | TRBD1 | CASSEAGTGVYGYTF | TGTGCCAGCAGTGAAGCCGGGACAGGGGTATATGGCTACACCTTC
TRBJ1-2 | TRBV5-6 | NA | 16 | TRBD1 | CASSPSGTGGFYGYTF | TGTGCCAGCAGCCCCTCCGGGACAGGGGGCTTCTATGGCTACACCTTC
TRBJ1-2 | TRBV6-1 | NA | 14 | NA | CASSESRAGRGYTF | TGTGCCAGCAGTGAATCGCGTGCTGGTCGTGGCTACACCTTC
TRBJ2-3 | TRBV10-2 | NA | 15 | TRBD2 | CASRGTGGSTDTQYF | TGCGCCAGCAGGGGAACGGGGGGAAGCACAGATACGCAGTATTTT
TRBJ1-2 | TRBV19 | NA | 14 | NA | CATTPGHGNPGYTF | TGTGCCACCACTCCGGGACATGGGAATCCAGGCTACACCTTC
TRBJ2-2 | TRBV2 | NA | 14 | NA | CASSVEQNTGELFF | TGTGCCAGCAGTGTGGAGCAGAACACCGGGGAGCTGTTTTTT
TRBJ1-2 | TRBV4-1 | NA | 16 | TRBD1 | CASSQGKSGTGGGYTF | TGCGCCAGCAGCCAAGGGAAGTCCGGGACAGGGGGTGGCTACACCTTC
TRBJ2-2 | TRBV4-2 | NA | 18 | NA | CASSQDSSGLLNTGELFF | TGTGCCAGCAGCCAAGATTCTAGTGGACTCCTGAACACCGGGGAGCTGTTTTTT
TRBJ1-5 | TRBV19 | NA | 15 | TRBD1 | CASSRGQGIGQPQHF | TGTGCCAGTAGTAGGGGACAGGGAATTGGTCAGCCCCAGCATTTT
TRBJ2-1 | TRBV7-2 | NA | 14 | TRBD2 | CASSFSGGSVEQFF | TGTGCCAGCAGCTTTAGCGGGGGCTCGGTTGAGCAGTTCTTC
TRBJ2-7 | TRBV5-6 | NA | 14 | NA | CASSLERGTYEQYF | TGTGCCAGCAGCTTGGAAAGAGGGACTTACGAGCAGTACTTC
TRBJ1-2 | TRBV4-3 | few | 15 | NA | CASRGRDKGVYGYTF | TGCGCCAGCAGGGGCCGGGACAAGGGGGTCTATGGCTACACCTTC
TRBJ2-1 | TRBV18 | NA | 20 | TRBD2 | CASSQTSGAKGLAGYNEQFF | TGTGCCAGCTCACAAACTTCGGGGGCGAAGGGACTAGCGGGGTACAATGAGCAGTTCTTC
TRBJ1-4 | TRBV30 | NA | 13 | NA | CAWSVELREKLFF | TGTGCCTGGAGTGTAGAATTGAGGGAAAAACTGTTTTTT
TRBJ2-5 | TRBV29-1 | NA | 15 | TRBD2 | CSVEDPGLAPERWNF | TGCAGCGTTGAAGATCCGGGACTAGCGCCCGAAAGATGGAACTTC
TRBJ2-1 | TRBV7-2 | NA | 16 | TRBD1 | CASSLVAGTGGNEQFF | TGTGCCAGCAGCTTAGTGGCGGGGACAGGGGGCAATGAGCAGTTCTTC
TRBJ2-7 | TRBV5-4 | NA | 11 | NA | CASSKGDEQYF | TGTGCCAGCAGCAAGGGGGACGAGCAGTACTTC
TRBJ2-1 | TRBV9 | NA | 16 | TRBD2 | CASSVASGGAYNEQFF | TGTGCCAGCAGCGTAGCTAGCGGGGGAGCATACAATGAGCAGTTCTTC
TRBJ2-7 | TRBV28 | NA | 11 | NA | CASSLTYEQYF | TGTGCCAGCAGCCTTACCTACGAGCAGTACTTC
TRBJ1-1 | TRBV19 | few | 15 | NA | CASSMRAASDTEAFF | TGTGCCAGTAGTATGAGGGCAGCCTCGGACACTGAAGCTTTCTTT
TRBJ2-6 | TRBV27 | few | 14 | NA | CASRSGSGANVLTF | TGTGCCAGCAGATCCGGGTCTGGGGCCAACGTCCTGACTTTC
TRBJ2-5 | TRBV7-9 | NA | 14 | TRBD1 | CASAITGGGETQYF | TGTGCCAGCGCCATAACAGGGGGCGGAGAGACCCAGTACTTC
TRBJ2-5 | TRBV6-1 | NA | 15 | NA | CASSPGPSGGETQYF | TGTGCCAGCAGTCCGGGCCCCTCGGGCGGGGAGACCCAGTACTTC
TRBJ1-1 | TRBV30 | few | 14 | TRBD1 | CAWKLPGGFTEAFF | TGTGCCTGGAAGCTGCCAGGGGGCTTCACTGAAGCTTTCTTT
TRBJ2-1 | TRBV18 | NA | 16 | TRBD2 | CASSPLAGISRNEQFF | TGTGCCAGCTCACCCTTAGCGGGCATATCACGGAATGAGCAGTTCTTC
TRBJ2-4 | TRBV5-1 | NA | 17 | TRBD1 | CASSTEKTGDRKNIQYF | TGCGCCAGCAGCACAGAAAAGACAGGGGACAGAAAAAACATTCAGTACTTC
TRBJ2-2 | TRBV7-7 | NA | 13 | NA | CASSLANFGELFF | TGTGCCAGCAGCTTAGCCAATTTCGGGGAGCTGTTTTTT
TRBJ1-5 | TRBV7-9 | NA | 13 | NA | CASSLAANQPQHF | TGTGCCAGCAGCTTAGCGGCAAATCAGCCCCAGCATTTT
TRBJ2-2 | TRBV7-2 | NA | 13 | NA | CASSQQRTGELFF | TGTGCCAGCAGTCAACAGCGGACCGGGGAGCTGTTTTTT
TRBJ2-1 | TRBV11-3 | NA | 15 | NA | CASSSLAASYNEQFF | TGTGCCAGCAGCTCACTTGCGGCGTCCTACAATGAGCAGTTCTTC
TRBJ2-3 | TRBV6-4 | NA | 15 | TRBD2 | CASSAGGGDTDTQYF | TGTGCCAGCAGTGCCGGGGGGGGCGACACAGATACGCAGTATTTT
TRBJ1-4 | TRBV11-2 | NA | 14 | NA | CASSPGQPNEKLFF | TGTGCCAGCAGCCCCGGACAGCCTAATGAAAAACTGTTTTTT